The 23 T cell receptor beta chains below were found in one sample sequenced in a study of CD8+ T cells in alopecia areata. Treatment of the sample: oral pan-JAK inhibitor, 5-10 mg twice daily. Extracted RNA was reverse transcribed into cDNA, the sequencing template. Profiled with immunoSEQ multiplex PCR; TCRdb holds only in-frame clones, not every one. Of approximately 100,000 clones in the sample, approximately 63% are singletons; the top ten hold roughly 15%. This specimen was CD8+ T cells sorted from blood, taken at approximately week 60, from a patient treated with tofacitinib. The receptors derive from a human donor with alopecia areata.

This chain uses TRBV6-6 with TRBJ2-2; D is uncertain. Germline lookup yields CDR1 MNHNY and CDR2 SVGAGI (reference sequence). The CDR3 extends over 11 amino acids. Between the trimmed V and J ends, which lost 8 bases and 2 bases, there was a span of 3 bases. The CDR3 region is CASENTGELFF. DNA of the CDR3: TGTGCCAGCGAAAACACCGGGGAGCTGTTTTTT.

The chain joins TRBV2 to TRBJ2-1, with a weak D call TRBD2 (6 bases). The CDR3 is 12 residues long. V lost 5 bases, J lost 10 bases, and 12 bases lay in between. Germline-derived CDR1 and CDR2 are SNHLY and FYNNEI. Here the CDR3 reads CASSPGSWEQFF. The CDR3 coding sequence is TGTGCCAGCAGTCCCGGGAGCTGGGAGCAGTTCTTC. Drawing the rest from reference TRBV2 and TRBJ2-1, the complete variable domain is EPEVTQTPSHQVTQMGQEVILRCVPISNHLYFYWYRQILGQKVEFLVSFYNNEISEKSEIFDDQFSVERPDGSNFTLKIRSTKLEDSAMYFCASSPGSWEQFFGPGTRLTVL.

The V and J genes are TRBV11-1 and TRBJ1-1, with unresolved D. V was shortened by 5 bases and J by 6 bases, with 16 bases between the two germline ends. Germline-derived CDR1 and CDR2 are SGHAT and FQDESV (reference sequence). The CDR3 length is 14 residues. The CDR3 nucleotides read TGTGCCAGCAGCCGAGGGTACGCGGATCCTGAAGCTTTCTTT. This sequence encodes CASSRGYADPEAFF.

The V call is TRBV19, the J call TRBJ2-1, with TRBD2 matching over 9 bases. Trimming removed 7 bases from V and 3 bases from J; junction bases left unmatched: 19. Germline CDR1 LNHDA, CDR2 SQIVND (reference sequence). The length of the CDR3 is 19 residues. CDR3 DNA: TGTGCCAGTACCCTCACTGACCTGACCGGACTAGCGAACTACAATGAGCAGTTCTTC. Translation gives CASTLTDLTGLANYNEQFF.

The chain recombines TRBV5-6 with TRBJ1-1, with D perhaps matching TRBD1 (5 bases). Germline CDR1 SGHDT, CDR2 YYEEEE. This CDR3 has 14 residues. The ends were cut back, 4 bases at V and 7 bases at J, with 17 bases in the middle. The CDR3 coding sequence is TGTGCCAGCAGCCCCCCTCGTGGACAAATTGAAGCTTTCTTT. It specifies CASSPPRGQIEAFF.

CDR3 sequence (DNA): TGTGCCAGCAGTTACGGGATGGGTACAAACACTGAAGCTTTCTTT. This gives the protein CASSYGMGTNTEAFF. The chain recombines TRBV6-5 with TRBJ1-1; the D is unclear. The V gene's germline CDR1 is MNHEY and CDR2 SVGAGI. CDR3 length: 15 amino acids. V was clipped by 2 bases and J by 2 bases, with 12 bases between them.

CDR3: CASSEALGDEQFF. The CDR3 DNA reads as TGTGCCAGCAGTGAAGCGCTTGGCGATGAGCAGTTCTTC. The chain combines TRBV2 with TRBJ2-1; D is unresolved. CDR1 is SNHLY and CDR2 is FYNNEI in the germline V gene. CDR3 length: 13 residues. V shed 0 bases and J shed 8 bases, with 8 bases lying between them.

This clone was observed a handful of times. The gene calls are TRBV27 and TRBJ1-5; D uncertain. This CDR3 has 14 residues. V shed 3 bases and J shed 3 bases, with 9 bases lying between them. The germline gives CDR1 MNHEY, CDR2 SMNVEV (reference sequence). CDR3 nucleotide sequence: TGTGCCAGCAGTTTGATTGGAATCAATCAGCCCCAGCATTTT. This translates into CASSLIGINQPQHF.

This clone was observed a handful of times. V gene TRBV5-6 combines with J gene TRBJ2-3; 11 bases are a match to TRBD2. The CDR3 has 16 residues. Germline CDR1 SGHDT, CDR2 YYEEEE. J was trimmed by 5 bases and V by 9 bases; bases with no gene match: 14. The CDR3 DNA follows: TGTGCCACCAACGGACTAGCGGGCGGGCCGGTAGATACGCAGTATTTT. Encoded protein: CATNGLAGGPVDTQYF.

The chain is built from TRBV20-1 and TRBJ2-1, with 9 positions matching TRBD2. After removal of 7 bases from V and 9 bases from J, the junction contained 4 bases not matched to a gene. Germline loops: CDR1 DFQATT, CDR2 SNEGSKA (reference sequence). The CDR3 is 11 amino acids. CDR3 sequence (DNA): TGCAGTGGGCTAGCGGGGCGTGAGCAGTTCTTC. Its translation is CSGLAGREQFF.

The chain is built from TRBV29-1 and TRBJ1-2; 9 positions agree with TRBD1. CDR3 length: 15 residues. The germline CDR1 and CDR2 sequences are SQVTM and ANQGSEA. V was clipped by 2 bases and J by 5 bases; unmatched bases: 9. The CDR3: CSVELRQGVQYGYTF. For the CDR3, the DNA is TGCAGCGTTGAACTGAGACAGGGGGTCCAATATGGCTACACCTTC.

The rearrangement uses TRBV6-5 and TRBJ2-7; 8 positions agree with TRBD1. CDR1 and CDR2 from the germline V gene are MNHEY and SVGAGI. The CDR3 contains 14 residues. The junction had 4 bases not matched to a gene; V was cut back by 6 bases and J by 0 bases. This chain's CDR3 is CASSQTGGSYEQYF. The CDR3 nucleotides are TGTGCCAGCAGCCAAACAGGGGGCTCCTACGAGCAGTACTTC.

This rearrangement joins TRBV25-1 to TRBJ2-3; 7 nucleotides line up with TRBD1. Germline V CDR1 and CDR2: MGHDK, SYGVNS. V was clipped by 2 bases and J by 2 bases; unmatched bases: 4. The CDR3 contains 15 residues. The CDR3 DNA reads TGTGCCAGCAGTGAAACGGGACAGCTCACAGATACGCAGTATTTT. It codes for CASSETGQLTDTQYF.

The rearrangement uses TRBV27 and TRBJ2-7, with no clear D. Trimming left V 1 base short and J 6 bases short, with 10 bases between. The CDR3 consists of 13 residues. Germline CDR1 and CDR2: MNHEY and SMNVEV (reference sequence). CDR3 region: CASSLFGVGEQYF. The CDR3 region has the DNA TGTGCCAGCAGTTTATTTGGGGTCGGCGAGCAGTACTTC.

J is TRBJ2-2 and V is TRBV27, with 9 bases matching TRBD1. V lost 3 bases to trimming and J lost 3 bases; unmatched junction nucleotides: 2. There are 15 residues in the CDR3. CDR1 is MNHEY and CDR2 is SMNVEV in the germline V gene (reference sequence). As DNA, the CDR3 is TGTGCCAGCAGTTTTGGGACAGGGCACACCGGGGAGCTGTTTTTT. Translation: CASSFGTGHTGELFF.

The gene calls are TRBV4-1 and TRBJ2-1, with 10 bases matching TRBD2. The CDR3 has 18 amino acids. V dropped 1 base and J dropped 1; count of bases not matched to a gene: 7. The V gene's germline CDR1 is MGHRA and CDR2 YSYEKL. The CDR3 nucleotides are TGCGCCAGCAGCCAAGTGGAAAGCGGGGGGGTATCCTACAATGAGCAGTTCTTC. Protein: CASSQVESGGVSYNEQFF.

The CDR3 region has the DNA TGTGCCACCAGCAGAGCCGGGAACGAGCAGTACTTC. Its translation: CATSRAGNEQYF. The V call is TRBV15, the J call TRBJ2-7, with a possible D match to TRBD2 (5 bases). CDR3 length: 12 amino acids. Germline CDR1 LNHNV, CDR2 YYDKDF (reference sequence). Trimming removed 1 base from V and 5 bases from J, with 6 bases in between.

This rearrangement joins TRBV29-1 to TRBJ1-3, with a possible D match to TRBD1 (6 bases). Germline CDR1 SQVTM, CDR2 ANQGSEA. Deletions cut 1 base from V and 0 bases from J, with 13 bases between. CDR3 length equals 16 residues. The CDR3 is CSVEGARGSSGNTIYF. In DNA form, the CDR3 reads TGCAGCGTTGAAGGGGCCAGGGGCAGCTCTGGAAACACCATATATTTT. Complete variable domain (other parts from reference TRBV29-1 and TRBJ1-3): SAVISQKPSRDICQRGTSLTIQCQVDSQVTMMFWYRQQPGQSLTLIATANQGSEATYESGFVIDKFPISRPNLTFSTLTVSNMSPEDSSIYLCSVEGARGSSGNTIYFGEGSWLTVV.

The chain links TRBV25-1 to TRBJ2-1; D call uncertain. Germline V gene lookup returns CDR1 MGHDK and CDR2 SYGVNS. The CDR3 loop spans 13 amino acids. Trimming pared 6 bases from V and 7 bases from J, leaving 13 bases between. The CDR3 region is CASRGDIWNEQFF. The CDR3 nucleotides read TGTGCCAGCAGGGGTGATATATGGAATGAGCAGTTCTTC.

The V call is TRBV15, the J call TRBJ2-3, with D maybe TRBD2 (5 bases). Germline values: CDR1 LNHNV, CDR2 YYDKDF (reference sequence). Deletions cut 0 bases from V and 2 bases from J, with 15 bases between. The CDR3 has 17 residues. The CDR3 coding sequence is TGTGCCACCAGCAGAGATCTCCCTCCGGGATACACAGATACGCAGTATTTT. The encoded protein is CATSRDLPPGYTDTQYF. The whole variable domain, filled in from reference TRBV15 and TRBJ2-3, reads DAMVIQNPRYQVTQFGKPVTLSCSQTLNHNVMYWYQQKSSQAPKLLFHYYDKDFNNEADTPDNFQSRRPNTSFCFLDIRSPGLGDTAMYLCATSRDLPPGYTDTQYFGPGTRLTVL.

The chain couples TRBV6-5 to TRBJ2-1; 8 bases fit TRBD2. The germline V gene has CDR1 MNHEY and CDR2 SVGAGI. This CDR3 has 15 amino acids. J gave up 1 base and V 6 bases, and 5 bases lay outside the gene matches. CDR3 protein: CASSRSGGSYNEQFF. The CDR3 bases are TGTGCCAGCAGCCGCAGCGGGGGTTCCTACAATGAGCAGTTCTTC.

The chain joins TRBV7-9 to TRBJ1-5, with a tentative D call TRBD1 (5 bases). This CDR3 contains 15 residues. The V gene lost 5 bases and the J gene lost 2 bases, with 13 bases spanning the gap. The V gene's germline CDR1 is SEHNR and CDR2 FQNEAQ (reference sequence). The CDR3 loop is CASSHDAGGNQPQHF. CDR3 DNA: TGTGCCAGCAGCCATGATGCGGGGGGCAATCAGCCCCAGCATTTT. The full variable domain, its missing parts supplied by reference TRBV7-9 and TRBJ1-5, is DTGVSQNPRHKITKRGQNVTFRCDPISEHNRLYWYRQTLGQGPEFLTYFQNEAQLEKSRLLSDRFSAERPKGSFSTLEIQRTEQGDSAMYLCASSHDAGGNQPQHFGDGTRLSIL.

This clone was counted only a few times. The chain couples TRBV5-1 to TRBJ2-7, with 11 bases identical to TRBD1. V was clipped by 3 bases and J by 6 bases; unmatched bases: 8. CDR3 length equals 15 residues. Germline V gene sequence: CDR1 SGHRS, CDR2 YFSETQ. Here the CDR3 reads CASSWTGGDLGEQYF. For the CDR3, the DNA is TGCGCCAGCAGCTGGACAGGGGGCGATCTAGGCGAGCAGTACTTC.